The 10 T cell receptor beta chains listed next were all sequenced from one sample in a study of spatial heterogeneity in lung cancer. Each CDR3 protein is one row after TCRdb ran MiXCR on the 5' RACE reads. The table shows some 3,000 distinct CDR3 sequences, with 17% occurring only once. As for time point: sample taken at primary tumor resection. Sample: normal lung tissue next to the tumor, taken at surgery. These receptors all come from a female donor with early-stage non-small cell lung cancer.

This clonotype is medium-sized by share. The chain carries TRBV20-1 and TRBJ1-1; the match to TRBD1 covers 7 bases. The V gene's germline CDR1 is DFQATT and CDR2 SNEGSKA (reference sequence). The junction had 9 bases not matched to a gene; V was cut back by 6 bases and J by 11 bases. CDR3 length: 11 residues. CDR3 sequence reads: CSAPGQVRAFF. The CDR3 coding sequence is TGCAGTGCCCCAGGACAGGTACGGGCTTTCTTT.

By share, this clonotype counts as medium-sized (0.01 to 0.1%). J is TRBJ2-5 and V is TRBV3-1, with no clear D. Trimming pared 0 bases from V and 5 bases from J, leaving 7 bases between. CDR3 size: 13 residues. The V gene's germline CDR1 is LGHDT and CDR2 YNNKEL (reference sequence). CDR3 amino acids: CASSQERIETQYF. DNA of the CDR3: TGTGCCAGCAGCCAAGAGCGAATCGAGACCCAGTACTTC.

For this clonotype: A read error may explain this, as a much larger clone is one base away. The chain employs TRBV18 and TRBJ1-2; TRBD1 might be the D (6 bases). The CDR3 has 16 amino acids. Germline CDR1 reads KGHSH; CDR2 reads LQKENI. The CDR3 nucleotides are TGTGTCAGCTCACCACGATCGGACAGCTATCACTATGGCTACACCTTC. Residues: CVSSPRSDSYHYGYTF.

This clonotype is medium-sized in the sample. The CDR3 DNA sequence: TGTGCCTGGAGTACCCTAGCGGGAGGGATGGATGAGCAGTTCTTC. This gives the protein CAWSTLAGGMDEQFF. This chain connects TRBV30 to TRBJ2-1; 12 bases are a match to TRBD2. The V gene end was trimmed by 2 bases and the J gene end by 8 bases; junction bases not matched to a gene: 7. CDR3 length equals 15 residues. Germline lookup yields CDR1 GTSNPN and CDR2 SVGIG (reference sequence).

This clonotype showed up just a few times. V gene TRBV7-2 combines with J gene TRBJ1-3; D ambiguous. CDR3 size: 15 residues. The V gene's germline CDR1 is SGHTA and CDR2 FQGNSA. Between the trimmed V and J ends, which lost 5 bases and 4 bases, there was a span of 15 bases. The CDR3 reads CASSHSPPSGNTIYF. CDR3 nucleotide sequence: TGTGCCAGCAGCCACTCTCCCCCGTCGGGAAACACCATATATTTT.

The chain combines TRBV28 with TRBJ2-7; possibly TRBD1 for D (6 bases). The CDR3 consists of 16 residues. Deletions cut 5 bases from V and 0 bases from J, with 17 bases between. The germline V gene has CDR1 MDHEN and CDR2 SYDVKM. The CDR3 sequence: CASSHRDTSHSYEQYF. As DNA, the CDR3 is TGTGCCAGCAGTCATAGGGACACTTCACACTCCTACGAGCAGTACTTC.

By share of the sample, this clonotype is medium-sized (0.01 to 0.1%). The chain employs TRBV5-1 and TRBJ1-4; D is possibly TRBD1 (5 bases). Germline values: CDR1 SGHRS, CDR2 YFSETQ. This CDR3 spans 14 amino acids. V dropped 0 bases and J dropped 8 bases, with 11 bases sitting between them. The CDR3 protein is CASSLEGVEEKLFF. In DNA form, the CDR3 reads TGCGCCAGCAGCTTGGAAGGGGTGGAGGAAAAACTGTTTTTT.

This clonotype came up once. The genes are TRBV7-8 and TRBJ2-3; 7 positions match TRBD2. The CDR3 sequence is 15 residues long. Trimming took 5 bases from V and 2 from J; bases not matched to a gene: 7. Germline assignment: CDR1 SGHVS and CDR2 FQNEAQ. The chain's CDR3 is CASSEQRGNTDTQYF. In DNA, the CDR3 is TGTGCCAGCAGCGAGCAGCGGGGAAACACAGATACGCAGTATTTT.

In its sample, this clonotype was seen a few times. The chain recombines TRBV28 with TRBJ2-5; D may match TRBD1 or TRBD2 (5 bases each). V lost 3 bases and J lost 1, with 15 bases in between. Germline V CDR1 and CDR2: MDHEN, SYDVKM. The CDR3 sequence is 16 residues long. As DNA, the CDR3 is TGTGCCAGCAGTTTTGGGGCAGGGACCCCCCAAGAGACCCAGTACTTC. Its protein product is CASSFGAGTPQETQYF.

By share, this clonotype ranks as medium-sized. The V and J genes are TRBV7-2 and TRBJ1-5; the D gene is possibly TRBD1 (5 bases). Germline assignment: CDR1 SGHTA and CDR2 FQGNSA. CDR3 length equals 13 residues. V gave up 4 bases and J gave up 10 bases, with 14 bases separating them. The CDR3 nucleotides are TGTGCCAGCAGCTCCGGGGCCGACAATCCCCAGCATTTT. Encoded protein: CASSSGADNPQHF.